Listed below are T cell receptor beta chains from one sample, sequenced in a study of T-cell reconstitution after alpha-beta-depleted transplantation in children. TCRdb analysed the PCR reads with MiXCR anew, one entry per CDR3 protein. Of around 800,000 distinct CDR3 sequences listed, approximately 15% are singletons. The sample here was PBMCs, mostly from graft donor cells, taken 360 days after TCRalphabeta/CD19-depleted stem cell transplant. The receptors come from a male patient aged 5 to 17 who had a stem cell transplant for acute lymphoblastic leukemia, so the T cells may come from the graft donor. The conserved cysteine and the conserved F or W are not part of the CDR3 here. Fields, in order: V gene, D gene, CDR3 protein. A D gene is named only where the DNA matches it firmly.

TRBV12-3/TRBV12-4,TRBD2,ASTPGLAGRAYNEQF
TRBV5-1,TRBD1,ASSLVQGGGNEQF
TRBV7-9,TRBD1,ASSLGQGHYNEQF
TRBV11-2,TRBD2,ASSPLLAGAQF
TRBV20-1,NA,SARGWRSGASNYGYT
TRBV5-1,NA,ASSAYWSSYNEQF
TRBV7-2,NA,ASSLVRETEQY
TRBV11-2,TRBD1,ASSRFGQGARTDTQY
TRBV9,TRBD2,ASSVDSGAEEQY
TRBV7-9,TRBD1,ASSLLLFDRGGEQY
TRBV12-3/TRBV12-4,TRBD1,ASSQGQGNSPLH
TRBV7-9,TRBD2,ASSPLPGGALHNEQF
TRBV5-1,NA,ASSLASAERETQY
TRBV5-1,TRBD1,ASRDRDTNMNTEAF